This TCR beta chain stems from a study of T cell responses to AZD1222 COVID-19 vaccine. Notes on the study in general: Unmutated regions of variants are reportedly targeted by nearly half of spike-specific TCRs.

Germline CDR1 reads MNHNY; CDR2 reads SVGAGI (reference sequence). The CDR3 totals 13 residues. V shed 2 bases and J 6 bases; nucleotides not matched to a gene: 4. This clone was seen only a few times. Its antigen remains unknown. Profiling relied on immunoSEQ multiplex PCR, and the TCRdb table lists in-frame clones only, not all of them. This table has approximately 120,000 clones, about 89% appearing once. The sequencing here drew on peripheral blood, taken 28 days after the second AZD1222 dose. The origin of this receptor is an adult who received the AZD1222 COVID-19 vaccine. The rearrangement joins TRBV6-6 to TRBJ2-7; 7 bases line up with TRBD1. DNA for the CDR3: TGTGCCAGCAGTTACGGGGACAGCTCCGAGCAGTACTTC. It codes for CASSYGDSSEQYF.